This TCR beta chain is drawn from a study of regulatory T cells in long-lasting Graves disease. This clonotype appeared a few times. Antigen: not known. A much larger clonotype is one base distant, so this may be a read error. CDR3 length: 12 residues. V was cut by 10 bases and J by 8 bases, with 14 bases left in between. The TCR beta library used iRepertoire HTBI primers with Arm-PCR amplification of CDR3. MiXCR, applied by TCRdb to the multiplex PCR reads, yields one record per CDR3 protein. The sample records hundreds of thousands of distinct CDR3 sequences, about 30% being singletons. As for time point: persistent/refractory GD, antithyroid drugs over 5 years with positive TRAb. RNA extracted from PBMCs served as the sequencing template. Study observations and caveats: Persistent Graves' patients showed a TCR diversity that was lower than that of newly diagnosed ones.

This sequence was found in a female donor with Graves disease. The rearrangement uses TRBV12-3 or TRBV12-4 and TRBJ1-4; possible D gene TRBD1, 6 bases. The starting material was peripheral blood mononuclear cells (PBMCs), obtained when the disease was refractory, from a patient treated with antithyroid drugs. The CDR3 coding sequence is TGTGCCAACGCGAGGGGGGAGGAAAAACTGTTTTTT. It encodes CANARGEEKLFF.